One sample yielded the 12 T cell receptor beta chains listed below, sequenced in a study of blood T cell repertoires in COVID-19 (dated by TCRdb to the early 2020s). Library prep was done by the immunoSEQ multiplex PCR assay. TCRdb took over this immuneACCESS table, retaining in-frame rearrangements with V and J assigned. Such tables are incomplete; in checked studies, under half of the missing clones stem from an unresolved V gene, and the remainder is unexplained. The sample table shows hundreds of thousands of clones, and approximately 91% are seen once. The ten largest account for approximately 1% of the sample. Sequencing used PBMCs or T cells enriched from blood (not recorded which). The source of these receptors is a woman aged 25 to 39 who had recovered from COVID-19.

The J gene is TRBJ1-2, the V gene TRBV5-4, with 7 positions matching TRBD1. The length of the CDR3 is 14 residues. Germline assignment: CDR1 SGHNT and CDR2 YYREEE (reference sequence). With 3 bases clipped from V and 1 base from J, the junction kept 3 bases outside the gene matches. The CDR3 coding sequence is TGTGCCAGCAGCTCAGGACAGGATAACTATGGCTACACCTTC. Its translation is CASSSGQDNYGYTF. Drawing the rest from reference TRBV5-4 and TRBJ1-2, the complete variable domain is ETGVTQSPTHLIKTRGQQVTLRCSSQSGHNTVSWYQQALGQGPQFIFQYYREEENGRGNFPPRFSGLQFPNYSSELNVNALELDDSALYLCASSSGQDNYGYTFGSGTRLTVV.

Comments on this clone: A much larger clone lies a single base off, so this may be a read error. The J gene is TRBJ2-7, the V gene TRBV12-3 or TRBV12-4; no firm D call. Trimming removed 3 bases at V and 2 bases at J, with 5 bases between. The CDR3 runs 12 residues. CDR3 DNA: TGTGCCAGCAGTTTTATCGCCTACGAGCAGTACTTC. It yields the protein CASSFIAYEQYF.

The chain joins TRBV14 to TRBJ2-3; 9 nucleotides agree with TRBD1. V was pared by 1 base and J by 1 base, with 6 bases of the junction left unmatched. Germline CDR1 reads SGHDN; CDR2 reads FVKESK. This CDR3 comprises 17 residues. This chain's CDR3 is CASSQAGTGLGTDTQYF. CDR3 in DNA: TGTGCCAGCAGCCAAGCTGGGACAGGGCTGGGCACAGATACGCAGTATTTT.

This chain links TRBV10-3 with TRBJ2-5; a possible D gene is TRBD2 (5 bases). The CDR3 has 14 amino acids. Trimming shortened V by 4 bases and J by 2 bases, and 11 bases separated the two germline ends. From germline, CDR1 is ENHRY and CDR2 SYGVKD. The CDR3 loop is CAISGGGLQETQYF. The CDR3 DNA sequence: TGTGCCATCAGTGGCGGAGGACTGCAAGAGACCCAGTACTTC.

The rearrangement links TRBV5-5 to TRBJ1-5; 7 bases fit TRBD1. CDR1 is SGHKS, CDR2 YYEKEE, per germline (reference sequence). The V gene end was trimmed by 4 bases and the J gene end by 3 bases; junction bases not matched to a gene: 7. This CDR3 comprises 15 residues. CDR3 bases: TGTGCCAGCAGCGGGGCAGGGGGTTTCAATCAGCCCCAGCATTTT. This sequence encodes CASSGAGGFNQPQHF.

This clone was seen once. This chain connects TRBV9 to TRBJ1-5, with 8 bases identical to TRBD1. The germline gives CDR1 SGDLS, CDR2 YYNGEE. J gave up 3 bases and V 7 bases, and 6 bases lay outside the gene matches. CDR3 length: 14 amino acids. Here the CDR3 DNA reads TGTGCCAGCTCCTCGACAGGGGTCAATCAGCCCCAGCATTTT. It translates to CASSSTGVNQPQHF.

V gene TRBV13 combines with J gene TRBJ1-2; 8 bases fit TRBD1. This CDR3 is built from 14 residues. Trimming cost V 5 bases and J 5 bases; bases outside gene matches: 7. The germline CDR1 and CDR2 sequences are PRHDT and FYEKMQ (reference sequence). The DNA of the CDR3 is TGTGCCAGCAGCCGCCGACAGGGGCCTTATGGCTACACCTTC. It translates to CASSRRQGPYGYTF.

This sequence joins TRBV27 and TRBJ2-3, with 8 positions matching TRBD2. The V gene's germline CDR1 is MNHEY and CDR2 SMNVEV (reference sequence). Trimming cost V 3 bases and J 1 base; bases outside gene matches: 3. There are 15 residues in the CDR3. In DNA form, the CDR3 reads TGTGCCAGCAGTTTCGAGCGGGGGCGCACAGATACGCAGTATTTT. Its protein product is CASSFERGRTDTQYF.

The gene calls are TRBV15 and TRBJ2-7, with 7 nucleotides matching TRBD1. The CDR3 extends over 14 amino acids. Germline values: CDR1 LNHNV, CDR2 YYDKDF (reference sequence). V shed 2 bases and J 2 bases; nucleotides not matched to a gene: 3. CDR3 DNA sequence: TGTGCCACCAGCAGATGGGACAGTCCCTACGAGCAGTACTTC. This gives the protein CATSRWDSPYEQYF.

J is TRBJ1-4 and V is TRBV2, with 7 bases identical to TRBD1. V lost 7 bases, J lost 6 bases, and 5 bases stayed unmatched. The CDR3 totals 13 residues. Germline V CDR1 and CDR2: SNHLY, FYNNEI. In DNA form, the CDR3 reads TGTGCCAGCATCAGGGGGAAATATGAAAAACTGTTTTTT. It specifies CASIRGKYEKLFF.

V usage is TRBV4-3 and J usage is TRBJ1-4, with 8 bases fitting TRBD1. The CDR3 is made up of 13 amino acids. The V segment lost 8 bases and the J segment 10 bases; nucleotides outside the gene matches: 9. CDR1 and CDR2 (germline): LGHNA, YSLEER. For the CDR3, the DNA is TGCGCCAGCCGCAGAGTGGGGACAGGAAAACTGTTTTTT. This sequence encodes CASRRVGTGKLFF.

The sample holds one count of this clone. V usage is TRBV4-1 and J usage is TRBJ1-2; D uncertain. The CDR3 consists of 16 residues. Trimming pared 4 bases from V and 8 bases from J, leaving 23 bases between. Germline V gene data show CDR1 as MGHRA and CDR2 as YSYEKL. For the CDR3, the DNA is TGCGCCAGCAGCCTTAAAAGGAACCCAGGAACTGGGGGCTACACCTTC. Its translation is CASSLKRNPGTGGYTF.